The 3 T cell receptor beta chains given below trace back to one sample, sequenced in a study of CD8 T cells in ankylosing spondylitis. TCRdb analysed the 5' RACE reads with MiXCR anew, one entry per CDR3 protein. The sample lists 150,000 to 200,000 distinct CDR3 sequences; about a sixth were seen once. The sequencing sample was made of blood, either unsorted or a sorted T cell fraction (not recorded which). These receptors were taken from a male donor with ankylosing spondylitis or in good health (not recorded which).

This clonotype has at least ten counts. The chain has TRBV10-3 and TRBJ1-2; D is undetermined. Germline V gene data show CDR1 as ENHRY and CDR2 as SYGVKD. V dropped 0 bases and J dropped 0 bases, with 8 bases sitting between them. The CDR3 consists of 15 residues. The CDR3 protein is CAISESQAANYGYTF. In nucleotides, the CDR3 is TGTGCCATCAGTGAGTCGCAGGCAGCTAACTATGGCTACACCTTC.

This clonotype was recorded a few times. The CDR3 loop reads CASSLEGLAGRGDTDTQYF. CDR3 nucleotides: TGCGCCAGCAGCTTGGAGGGACTAGCGGGAAGGGGGGACACAGATACGCAGTATTTT. The chain links TRBV5-1 to TRBJ2-3; TRBD2 aligns across 13 bases. Germline CDR1 is SGHRS and CDR2 is YFSETQ. The CDR3 has 19 amino acids. The V gene end was trimmed by 0 bases and the J gene end by 2 bases; junction bases not matched to a gene: 9.

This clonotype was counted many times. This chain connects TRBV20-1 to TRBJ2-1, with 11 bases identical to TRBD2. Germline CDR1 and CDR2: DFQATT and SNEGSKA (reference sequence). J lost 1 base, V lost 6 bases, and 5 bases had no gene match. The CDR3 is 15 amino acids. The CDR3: CSAPTSGSSYNEQFF. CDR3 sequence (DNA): TGCAGTGCGCCAACTAGCGGGAGTTCCTACAATGAGCAGTTCTTC.